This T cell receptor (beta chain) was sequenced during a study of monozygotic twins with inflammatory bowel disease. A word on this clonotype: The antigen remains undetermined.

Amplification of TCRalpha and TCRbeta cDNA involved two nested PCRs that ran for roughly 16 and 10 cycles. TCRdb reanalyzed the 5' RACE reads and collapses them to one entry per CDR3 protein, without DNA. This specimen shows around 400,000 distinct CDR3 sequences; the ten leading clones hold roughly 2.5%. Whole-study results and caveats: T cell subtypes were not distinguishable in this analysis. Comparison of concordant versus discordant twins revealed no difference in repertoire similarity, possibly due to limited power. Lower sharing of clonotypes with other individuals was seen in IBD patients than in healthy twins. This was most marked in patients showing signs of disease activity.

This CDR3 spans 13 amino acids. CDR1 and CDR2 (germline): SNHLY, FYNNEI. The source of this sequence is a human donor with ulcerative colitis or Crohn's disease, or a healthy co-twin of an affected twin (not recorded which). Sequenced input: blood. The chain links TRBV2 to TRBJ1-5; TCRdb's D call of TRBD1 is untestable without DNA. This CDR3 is CASSEEGVQPQHF. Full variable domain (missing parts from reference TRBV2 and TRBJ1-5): EPEVTQTPSHQVTQMGQEVILRCVPISNHLYFYWYRQILGQKVEFLVSFYNNEISEKSEIFDDQFSVERPDGSNFTLKIRSTKLEDSAMYFCASSEEGVQPQHFGDGTRLSIL.